Below are 8 T cell receptor beta chains sequenced from a single sample in a study of shared clonotypes between healthy human individuals. TCRdb's copy holds only in-frame clones and misses some; the assay was immunoSEQ multiplex PCR. The table lists some 2,100,000 clones, 90% to 95% of them singletons, with over 1.5% in the top ten. CD8 cells regarded as naive lacked CD45RO, were positively chosen for CCR7, and omitted terminally differentiated effector memory CD45RA+ cells. What was sequenced was naive CD8+ T cells from PBMCs. Receptor source: a man younger than 35 in good health. Some clones in this sample may be carry-over from other donors' samples.

The V and J genes are TRBV7-8 and TRBJ1-2; no firm D call. The CDR3 is 14 amino acids. Germline assignment: CDR1 SGHVS and CDR2 FQNEAQ. The ends were cut back, 2 bases at V and 6 bases at J, with 13 bases in the middle. The CDR3 sequence is CASSLRRSGDGYTF. CDR3 bases: TGTGCCAGCAGCTTACGGCGCTCCGGGGATGGCTACACCTTC.

J is TRBJ1-5 and V is TRBV30; a weak D match, TRBD1 (6 bases). This CDR3 spans 15 amino acids. V shed 2 bases and J shed 6 bases, with 17 bases lying between them. CDR1 and CDR2 from the germline V gene are GTSNPN and SVGIG (reference sequence). The CDR3, as DNA: TGTGCCTGGAGTACGCGGGACACCTCTGTTCAGCCCCAGCATTTT. Its translation is CAWSTRDTSVQPQHF.

The V and J genes are TRBV5-6 and TRBJ2-7, with TRBD1 as a possible D gene (5 bases). Trimming removed 5 bases from V and 9 bases from J, with 27 bases in between. The CDR3 sequence is 16 residues long. CDR1 is SGHDT and CDR2 is YYEEEE in the germline V gene. CDR3: CASSTATDSWLPGQYF. CDR3 DNA: TGTGCCAGCAGTACGGCTACCGACAGCTGGTTGCCTGGGCAGTACTTC.

J is TRBJ2-7 and V is TRBV20-1, with D unresolved. The germline gives CDR1 DFQATT, CDR2 SNEGSKA (reference sequence). Trimming removed 6 bases from V and 7 bases from J, with 13 bases in between. This CDR3 region has 11 residues. The CDR3 loop is CSAPRAREQYF. The CDR3 DNA is TGCAGTGCCCCAAGGGCGAGGGAGCAGTACTTC.

V is TRBV5-6 and J is TRBJ2-7; tentative D call: TRBD1 (5 bases). V was cut by 4 bases and J by 2 bases, with 13 bases left in between. The CDR3 sequence is 14 residues long. Germline CDR1 is SGHDT and CDR2 is YYEEEE. CDR3 amino acids: CASSPQGNPYEQYF. CDR3 coding DNA: TGTGCCAGCAGCCCTCAGGGTAATCCCTACGAGCAGTACTTC. Filled out from reference TRBV5-6 and TRBJ2-7, the complete variable domain reads DAGVTQSPTHLIKTRGQQVTLRCSPKSGHDTVSWYQQALGQGPQFIFQYYEEEERQRGNFPDRFSGHQFPNYSSELNVNALLLGDSALYLCASSPQGNPYEQYFGPGTRLTVT.

J is TRBJ2-1 and V is TRBV11-3; the match to TRBD2 covers 10 bases. V shed 6 bases and J 6 bases; nucleotides not matched to a gene: 8. There are 15 residues in the CDR3. The V gene's germline CDR1 is SGHNT and CDR2 YENEEA. Here the CDR3 reads CASSLLAGATNEQFF. CDR3 DNA: TGTGCCAGCAGTCTCCTAGCGGGAGCCACCAATGAGCAGTTCTTC.

The gene calls are TRBV10-3 and TRBJ2-1; D ambiguous. The CDR3 loop spans 14 amino acids. The V and J ends lost 3 bases and 2 bases respectively, with 8 bases between them. The germline CDR1 and CDR2 sequences are ENHRY and SYGVKD. The CDR3 protein is CAISERDTYNEQFF. CDR3 DNA: TGTGCCATCAGTGAACGCGACACCTACAATGAGCAGTTCTTC.

This chain joins TRBV29-1 and TRBJ2-7; TRBD2 is a possible D gene (6 bases). Germline-derived CDR1 and CDR2 are SQVTM and ANQGSEA. This CDR3 has 14 residues. Trimming took off 4 bases at V and 0 bases at J, with 13 bases between the two ends. This CDR3 reads CSVAGTESSYEQYF. CDR3 sequence (DNA): TGCAGCGTTGCCGGGACTGAGAGCTCCTACGAGCAGTACTTC.